This passage covers 20 T cell receptor beta chains from one sample sequenced in a study of blood T cell repertoires in COVID-19. The protocol was immunoSEQ multiplex PCR, while the TCRdb copy is restricted to in-frame clones and leaves out a portion. The sample yields around 250,000 clones, 86% seen once. Material for sequencing was peripheral blood. These receptors all come from a man younger than 30 with active or convalescent COVID-19.

The rearrangement joins TRBV30 to TRBJ2-1; possibly TRBD1 for D (5 bases). V gave up 3 bases and J gave up 2 bases, with 8 bases separating them. The CDR3 is 13 amino acids. Per germline, CDR1 GTSNPN and CDR2 SVGIG (reference sequence). CDR3 residues: CAWSKDTYNEQFF. The CDR3 DNA reads as TGTGCCTGGAGCAAGGACACCTACAATGAGCAGTTCTTC. Variable domain in full (rest from reference TRBV30 and TRBJ2-1): SQTIHQWPATLVQPVGSPLSLECTVEGTSNPNLYWYRQAAGRGLQLLFYSVGIGQISSEVPQNLSASRPQDRQFILSSKKLLLSDSGFYLCAWSKDTYNEQFFGPGTRLTVL.

The chain carries TRBV6-5 and TRBJ1-1; D ambiguous. This CDR3 spans 12 amino acids. V shed 8 bases and J shed 1 base, with 8 bases lying between them. CDR1 is MNHEY and CDR2 is SVGAGI in the germline V gene. The CDR3 sequence is CASSGWNTEAFF. The CDR3 DNA reads TGTGCCAGCTCCGGTTGGAACACTGAAGCTTTCTTT.

Ten or more counts support this clone. The V gene is TRBV6-5, the J gene TRBJ2-3; no clear D gene. Germline V gene lookup returns CDR1 MNHEY and CDR2 SVGAGI. V lost 2 bases to trimming and J lost 4 bases, with 7 bases between them. There are 13 residues in the CDR3. The CDR3 DNA is TGTGCCAGCAGTTACGTCCGGGCAGATACGCAGTATTTT. Protein product: CASSYVRADTQYF.

This chain connects TRBV5-5 to TRBJ1-3, with a tentative D call TRBD1 (5 bases). Germline CDR1 reads SGHKS; CDR2 reads YYEKEE (reference sequence). CDR3 length: 16 residues. Between the trimmed V and J ends, which lost 4 bases and 4 bases, there was a span of 18 bases. CDR3 residues: CASSPFVQGTGNTIYF. The CDR3 bases are TGTGCCAGCAGCCCCTTCGTGCAGGGCACAGGAAACACCATATATTTT.

About this clone: The identical CDR3 is also encoded by other nucleotide sequences in the sample. The chain carries TRBV28 and TRBJ2-3; 7 bases map to TRBD1. The CDR3 is 14 amino acids. CDR1 is MDHEN, CDR2 SYDVKM, per germline. The ends lost 2 bases at V and 1 base at J; junction bases unmatched: 0. CDR3 sequence: CASSLDRGTDTQYF. The CDR3 coding sequence is TGTGCCAGCAGTTTAGACAGGGGCACAGATACGCAGTATTTT.

The genes are TRBV3-1 (or the pseudogene TRBV3-2) and TRBJ2-5; D is ambiguous. Deletions cut 2 bases from V and 3 bases from J, with 4 bases between. The CDR3 has 12 amino acids. Germline loops: CDR1 LGHDT, CDR2 YNNKEL (reference sequence). CDR3 nucleotides: TGTGCCAGCAGCCAATTAGAAGAGACCCAGTACTTC. It yields the protein CASSQLEETQYF.

DNA of the CDR3: TGTGCCAGCAGGATATACAGGGATACGAAAGAAGCTTTCTTT. Residues: CASRIYRDTKEAFF. This chain links TRBV27 with TRBJ1-1; weak D call: TRBD1 (6 bases). The V and J ends lost 6 bases and 8 bases respectively, with 19 bases between them. Germline assignment: CDR1 MNHEY and CDR2 SMNVEV (reference sequence). The CDR3 is 14 residues long.

V gene TRBV27 combines with J gene TRBJ2-3; D may be TRBD2 (6 bases). Trimming pared 3 bases from V and 2 bases from J, leaving 12 bases between. CDR1 is MNHEY, CDR2 SMNVEV, per germline (reference sequence). The CDR3 length is 15 residues. The CDR3: CASSFEAGLTDTQYF. CDR3 sequence (DNA): TGTGCCAGCAGTTTCGAGGCGGGACTCACAGATACGCAGTATTTT.

The V and J genes are TRBV30 and TRBJ1-2, with D possibly TRBD1 on 6 matching bases. Trimming removed 5 bases from V and 5 bases from J, with 18 bases in between. The germline V gene encodes CDR1 GTSNPN and CDR2 SVGIG (reference sequence). CDR3 length equals 14 residues. DNA for the CDR3: TGTGCCTGGGTTGTGACAGGAGACCGGTATGGCTACACCTTC. It translates to CAWVVTGDRYGYTF.

The chain couples TRBV30 to TRBJ1-5, with 7 bases that match TRBD1. The CDR3 runs to 15 residues. J gave up 3 bases and V 2 bases, and 7 bases lay outside the gene matches. Germline V gene data show CDR1 as GTSNPN and CDR2 as SVGIG (reference sequence). Here the CDR3 DNA reads TGTGCCTGGAGTAGGGACAGTAACTACAATCAGCCCCAGCATTTT. Translation gives CAWSRDSNYNQPQHF. The whole variable domain, filled in from reference TRBV30 and TRBJ1-5, reads SQTIHQWPATLVQPVGSPLSLECTVEGTSNPNLYWYRQAAGRGLQLLFYSVGIGQISSEVPQNLSASRPQDRQFILSSKKLLLSDSGFYLCAWSRDSNYNQPQHFGDGTRLSIL.

This chain connects TRBV6-5 to TRBJ2-1; D might be TRBD1 (6 bases). CDR1 is MNHEY, CDR2 SVGAGI, per germline. The CDR3 consists of 15 residues. Between the trimmed V and J ends, which lost 6 bases and 0 bases, there was a span of 12 bases. CDR3: CASRAQGHSYNEQFF. The CDR3 region has the DNA TGTGCCAGCAGGGCCCAGGGACACTCCTACAATGAGCAGTTCTTC.

This chain links TRBV11-3 with TRBJ2-2, with 12 bases that match TRBD1. CDR1 is SGHNT and CDR2 is YENEEA in the germline V gene. V lost 5 bases, J lost 7 bases, and 5 bases stayed unmatched. This CDR3 has 15 amino acids. CDR3 sequence (DNA): TGTGCCAGCAGCCCGGGACAGGGGGCGGGCGGGGAGCTGTTTTTT. Translated: CASSPGQGAGGELFF.

V gene TRBV2 combines with J gene TRBJ2-3; the D gene is possibly TRBD2 (5 bases). V gave up 7 bases and J gave up 0 bases, with 11 bases separating them. The CDR3 is 14 residues long. CDR1 and CDR2 (germline): SNHLY, FYNNEI. CDR3: CASKRESSTDTQYF. Here the CDR3 DNA reads TGTGCCAGCAAGAGGGAGTCTAGCACAGATACGCAGTATTTT.

This clone was seen ten or more times. The chain couples TRBV6-2 or TRBV6-3 to TRBJ2-2, with 15 bases lining up with TRBD2. In germline, CDR1 is MNHEY, CDR2 SVGEGT. The CDR3 runs 17 residues. J was trimmed by 8 bases and V by 1 base; bases with no gene match: 5. This CDR3 reads CASSYWTSGGAAGELFF. In DNA, the CDR3 is TGTGCCAGCAGTTACTGGACTAGCGGGGGGGCCGCGGGGGAGCTGTTTTTT.

The chain carries TRBV3-1 (or the pseudogene TRBV3-2) and TRBJ2-1, with 8 bases matching TRBD2. Germline values: CDR1 LGHDT, CDR2 YNNKEL (reference sequence). J was trimmed by 3 bases and V by 0 bases; bases with no gene match: 7. CDR3 size: 17 residues. CDR3 region: CASSQDIPSGFYNEQFF. Here the CDR3 DNA reads TGTGCCAGCAGCCAAGATATACCTAGCGGGTTCTACAATGAGCAGTTCTTC.

This sequence joins TRBV24-1 and TRBJ1-1, with TRBD1 matching 8 bases. CDR3 length: 15 residues. The V gene end was trimmed by 2 bases and the J gene end by 1 base; junction bases not matched to a gene: 2. CDR1 is KGHDR and CDR2 is SFDVKD in the germline V gene. CDR3 nucleotides: TGTGCCACCAGTGATTCCGGGACAGGGAACACTGAAGCTTTCTTT. It encodes CATSDSGTGNTEAFF.

The count of this clone is one. The J gene is TRBJ1-5, the V gene TRBV7-2; D might be TRBD1 (5 bases). Germline V lookup: CDR1 SGHTA, CDR2 FQGNSA. V dropped 3 bases and J dropped 5 bases, with 11 bases sitting between them. This CDR3 contains 14 residues. The CDR3 loop reads CASSFRQGDQPQHF. CDR3 nucleotide sequence: TGTGCCAGCAGCTTCCGGCAGGGCGATCAGCCCCAGCATTTT.

This clone was seen just once. The chain is built from TRBV2 and TRBJ2-1, with no clear D. CDR3 length: 11 amino acids. Trimming took 6 bases from V and 4 from J, leaving 4 bases between them. CDR1 SNHLY and CDR2 FYNNEI come from the germline V gene. This CDR3 reads CASRYYNEQFF. As DNA, the CDR3 is TGTGCCAGCAGATATTACAATGAGCAGTTCTTC.

The chain has TRBV10-3 and TRBJ2-2; 9 nucleotides line up with TRBD2. The junction had 1 base not matched to a gene; V was cut back by 5 bases and J by 0 bases. This CDR3 is 15 amino acids long. Germline V lookup: CDR1 ENHRY, CDR2 SYGVKD. CDR3 amino acids: CAISRLAANTGELFF. CDR3 DNA: TGTGCCATCAGTCGACTAGCGGCGAACACCGGGGAGCTGTTTTTT.

The CDR3 DNA is TGTGCCAGCTCTCAAAACTCAGGGGGATCTGCAACTAATGAAAAACTGTTTTTT. Translation gives CASSQNSGGSATNEKLFF. The chain employs TRBV18 and TRBJ1-4; 7 bases are a match to TRBD1. This CDR3 has 18 residues. Germline-derived CDR1 and CDR2 are KGHSH and LQKENI. V shed 6 bases and J 0 bases; nucleotides not matched to a gene: 13.